This T cell receptor beta chain emerged from a study of blood T cells in healthy people across ages. Overall study findings and caveats: Among T cells, TCR beta diversity per million cells dropped roughly linearly as age rose.

This clonotype has a handful of counts. What it binds is not known. The second PCR ran roughly 6 to 12 cycles with a sample-barcoded 5' primer and J-beta primers. TCRdb re-derived calls from the 5' RACE reads in MiXCR, one entry per CDR3 protein. The sample lists hundreds of thousands of distinct CDR3 sequences; 29% were seen once. The V gene lost 6 bases and the J gene lost 3 bases, with 12 bases spanning the gap. This CDR3 has 13 amino acids. Germline V gene data show CDR1 as SNHLY and CDR2 as FYNNEI. V gene TRBV2 combines with J gene TRBJ2-7; possibly TRBD1 or TRBD2 for D (6 bases each). Material: blood. The sequence derives from a woman aged 80 or older in good health. CDR3: CASRRGVFYEQYF. The DNA for the CDR3 is TGTGCCAGCAGGAGGGGGGTATTCTACGAGCAGTACTTC.